This TCR beta chain was recovered during a study of cytomegalovirus exposure and HLA in healthy donors. This clone was observed a handful of times. Its specificity is unknown. 13 Jbeta primers and 60 Vbeta primers were used for the PCR. Generated by immunoSEQ multiplex PCR, the TCRdb table keeps only in-frame clones and is missing some. The profile shows approximately 100,000 clones, 74% of them singletons. The study's findings and limits: Through in vitro validation, three CMV-associated chains were shown to be specific for CMV antigens. Rates of TCR association differed by HLA locus in a later analysis, with DRB1 highest and HLA-C lowest. The study found most TCR sequences rare, yet found some public TCRs in many donors.

Although they were nominally healthy when sampled, donors likely had unrecorded immune exposures. Trimming removed 7 bases at V and 6 bases at J, with 13 bases between. The CDR3 contains 14 residues. Germline assignment: CDR1 SNHLY and CDR2 FYNNEI. This chain uses TRBV2 with TRBJ1-6; a weak D match, TRBD1 (6 bases). Sequencing was carried out using PBMCs. This TCR derives from a human donor in good health. CDR3 loop: CASNRDTVNSPLHF. CDR3 bases: TGTGCCAGCAACCGGGACACCGTTAATTCACCCCTCCACTTT.